This is a list of T cell receptor beta chains from one sample in a study of T cell responses to AZD1222 COVID-19 vaccine. TCRdb's table, derived via immunoSEQ multiplex PCR, lists solely in-frame clones and lacks some. The sample lists 90,000 to 100,000 clones, around 90% occurring once. This specimen consisted of peripheral blood, obtained on day 0 of AZD1222 vaccination. These receptors all stem from an adult in good health. The CDR3 runs from the conserved cysteine through the conserved F or W. The D gene is left open where the match is weak. Rows give clone size only sometimes, using once, few, many, or a class for an expanded clone.

>TRBV11-2|once|TRBD2|TRBJ2-1
TGTGCCAGCACCTCGCCTAGCGGGAGAGCCAGCTCCTACAATGAGCAGTTCTTC
CASTSPSGRASSYNEQFF
>TRBV7-6|-|-|TRBJ2-1
TGTGCCAGCAGCTTAAATGTGGGAGGTAGCTCCTACAATGAGCAGTTCTTC
CASSLNVGGSSYNEQFF
>TRBV6-4|-|TRBD2|TRBJ2-1
TGTGCCAGCAGCGAATCCGGGACTAGCGGGGGGCAGTTCTTC
CASSESGTSGGQFF
>TRBV7-2|-|TRBD1|TRBJ2-2
TGTGCCAGCAGCTTGGACAGGGCCGGGGAGCTGTTTTTT
CASSLDRAGELFF
>TRBV9|-|-|TRBJ2-1
TGTGCCAGCAGCGTAGGGAGCCAGACACTGGGCGATGAGCAGTTCTTC
CASSVGSQTLGDEQFF
>TRBV6-1|-|-|TRBJ1-5
TGTGCCAGCAGTGAAGCGCACGGCAATCAGCCCCAGCATTTT
CASSEAHGNQPQHF
>TRBV2|-|TRBD1|TRBJ1-1
TGTGCCAGCAGTCTCGAGTTAGGACAGGGGCGGAACACTGAAGCTTTCTTT
CASSLELGQGRNTEAFF
>TRBV6-2/TRBV6-3|-|TRBD1|TRBJ1-1
TGTGCCAGCAGTCCCCCTAGGGACAGGCCTAACACTGAAGCTTTCTTT
CASSPPRDRPNTEAFF
>TRBV11-3|-|TRBD2|TRBJ2-2
TGTGCCAGCAGCCCAAGACTAGCGGGATCACACCCCCGGGAGCTGTTTTTT
CASSPRLAGSHPRELFF
>TRBV6-1|-|TRBD1|TRBJ1-2
TGTGCCAGCAGTGAATGGCGGACAGGGAATGGCTACACCTTC
CASSEWRTGNGYTF
>TRBV11-1|few|-|TRBJ1-6
TGTGCCAGCAGCTACCGAGGGAATAATTCACCCCTCCACTTT
CASSYRGNNSPLHF
>TRBV30|-|-|TRBJ1-3
TGTGCCTGGGGCATAGGCTCTGGAAACACCATATATTTT
CAWGIGSGNTIYF
>TRBV2|-|-|TRBJ1-3
TGTGCCAGCAGCTCCGGACCGAACTCTGGAAACACCATATATTTT
CASSSGPNSGNTIYF
>TRBV20-1|-|TRBD1|TRBJ1-2
TGCAGTACGACAGGGAACTATGGCTACACCTTC
CSTTGNYGYTF
>TRBV2|-|-|TRBJ2-3
TGTGCCAGCAGTCGTCAGGGTACAGATACGCAGTATTTT
CASSRQGTDTQYF
>TRBV4-3|-|-|TRBJ2-5
TGCGCCAGCGCAAGGGACGGCGGGGAGACCCAGTACTTC
CASARDGGETQYF
>TRBV4-1|-|-|TRBJ2-5
TGCGCCAGTGAAGGGCCCGAAGAGACCCAGTACTTC
CASEGPEETQYF
>TRBV7-3|-|-|TRBJ1-5
TGTGCCAGCAGTGGGGGGGGCAATCAGCCCCAGCATTTT
CASSGGGNQPQHF
>TRBV5-4|few|-|TRBJ2-3
TGTGCCAGCAGCCCTTCGGGGGCAGATACGCAGTATTTT
CASSPSGADTQYF
>TRBV12-5|-|-|TRBJ1-1
TGTGCTAGTGGTTTGATATCAGGGGCCATGAACACTGAAGCTTTCTTT
CASGLISGAMNTEAFF
>TRBV5-1|-|-|TRBJ1-1
TGCGCCAGCAGCCCCTTGGGGGGACACGGTGAAGCTTTCTTT
CASSPLGGHGEAFF
>TRBV6-5|-|-|TRBJ1-1
TGTGCCAGCGTAATGAGGGCGGGGCACCCTGAAGCTTTCTTT
CASVMRAGHPEAFF
>TRBV11-3|-|TRBD1|TRBJ2-1
TGTGCCAGCAGCTCACATCGTAAGGGGGCGAACTACAATGAGCAGTTCTTC
CASSSHRKGANYNEQFF
>TRBV15|-|-|TRBJ1-2
TGTGCCACCAGCAGAGATTTTTCAGGGCCCTATGGCTACACCTTC
CATSRDFSGPYGYTF
>TRBV6-2/TRBV6-3|once|-|TRBJ2-5
TGTGCCAGCAGCCCCCACCGGGGTGTGACCCAGTACTTC
CASSPHRGVTQYF
>TRBV18|-|-|TRBJ1-1
TGTGCCAGCTCACCACTGGGACAGAACACTGAAGCTTTCTTT
CASSPLGQNTEAFF
>TRBV7-2|-|-|TRBJ1-6
TGTGCCAGCAGCTTAGTTGCCGGAACCTATAATTCACCCCTCCACTTT
CASSLVAGTYNSPLHF
>TRBV13|-|TRBD1|TRBJ1-2
TGTGCCAGCAGCTACCTAACGGGACAGTCTAACTATGGCTACACCTTC
CASSYLTGQSNYGYTF